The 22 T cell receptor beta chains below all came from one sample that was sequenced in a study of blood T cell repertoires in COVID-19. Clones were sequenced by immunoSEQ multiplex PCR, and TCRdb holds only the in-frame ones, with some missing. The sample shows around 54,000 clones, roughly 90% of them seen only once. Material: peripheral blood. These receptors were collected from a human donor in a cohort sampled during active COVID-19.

The CDR3 is CASTPLGNEQFF. CDR3 nucleotide sequence: TGTGCCAGCACCCCGCTCGGCAATGAGCAGTTCTTC. The rearrangement links TRBV12-3 or TRBV12-4 to TRBJ2-1, with D uncertain. V was shortened by 7 bases and J by 6 bases, with 10 bases between the two germline ends. The CDR3 contains 12 residues.

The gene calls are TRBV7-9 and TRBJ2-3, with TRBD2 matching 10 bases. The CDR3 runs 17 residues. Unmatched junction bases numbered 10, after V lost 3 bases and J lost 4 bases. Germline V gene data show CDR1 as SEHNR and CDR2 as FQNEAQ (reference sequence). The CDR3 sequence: CASSLLVSGRAADTQYF. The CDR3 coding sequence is TGTGCCAGCAGCTTGTTGGTGAGCGGGAGGGCCGCAGATACGCAGTATTTT.

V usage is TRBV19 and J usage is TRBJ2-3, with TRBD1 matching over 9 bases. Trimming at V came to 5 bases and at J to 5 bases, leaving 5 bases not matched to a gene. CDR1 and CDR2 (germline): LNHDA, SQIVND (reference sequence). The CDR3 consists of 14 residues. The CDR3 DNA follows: TGTGCCAGTAGTTTTCCGGGACAGGGAGATACGCAGTATTTT. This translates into CASSFPGQGDTQYF. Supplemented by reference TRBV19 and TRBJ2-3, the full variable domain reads DGGITQSPKYLFRKEGQNVTLSCEQNLNHDAMYWYRQDPGQGLRLIYYSQIVNDFQKGDIAEGYSVSREKKESFPLTVTSAQKNPTAFYLCASSFPGQGDTQYFGPGTRLTVL.

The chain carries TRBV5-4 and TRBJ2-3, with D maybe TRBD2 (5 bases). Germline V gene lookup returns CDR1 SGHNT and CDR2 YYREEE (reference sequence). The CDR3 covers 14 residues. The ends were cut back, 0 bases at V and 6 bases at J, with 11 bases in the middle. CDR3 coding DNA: TGTGCCAGCAGCTTGGTCTCCGGGGATGATACGCAGTATTTT. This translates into CASSLVSGDDTQYF.

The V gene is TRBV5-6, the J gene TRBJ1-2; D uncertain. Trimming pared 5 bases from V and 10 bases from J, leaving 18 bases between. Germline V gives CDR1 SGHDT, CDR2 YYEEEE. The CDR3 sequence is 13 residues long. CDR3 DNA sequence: TGTGCCAGCAGTCTAGGTCCGGGTTCACCCTACACCTTC. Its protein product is CASSLGPGSPYTF.

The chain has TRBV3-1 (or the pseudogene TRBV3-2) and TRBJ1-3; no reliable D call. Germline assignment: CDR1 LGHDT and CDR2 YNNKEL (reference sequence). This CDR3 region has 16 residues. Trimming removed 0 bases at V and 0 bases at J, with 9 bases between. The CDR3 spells CASSQDQVISGNTIYF. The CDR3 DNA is TGTGCCAGCAGCCAAGATCAGGTCATCTCTGGAAACACCATATATTTT.

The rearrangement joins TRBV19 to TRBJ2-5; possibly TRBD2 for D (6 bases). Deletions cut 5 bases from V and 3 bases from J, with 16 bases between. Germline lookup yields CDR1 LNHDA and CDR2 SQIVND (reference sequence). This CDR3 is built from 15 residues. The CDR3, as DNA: TGTGCCAGTAGTCCCTACGCACTAGCAGAAGAGACCCAGTACTTC. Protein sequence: CASSPYALAEETQYF.

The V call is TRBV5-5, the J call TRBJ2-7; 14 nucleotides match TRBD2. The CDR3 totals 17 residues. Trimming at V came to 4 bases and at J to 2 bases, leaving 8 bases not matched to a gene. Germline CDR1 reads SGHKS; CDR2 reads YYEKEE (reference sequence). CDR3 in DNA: TGTGCCAGCAGCGCAAGACTAGCGGGAGGGTCCCCCTACGAGCAGTACTTC. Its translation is CASSARLAGGSPYEQYF.

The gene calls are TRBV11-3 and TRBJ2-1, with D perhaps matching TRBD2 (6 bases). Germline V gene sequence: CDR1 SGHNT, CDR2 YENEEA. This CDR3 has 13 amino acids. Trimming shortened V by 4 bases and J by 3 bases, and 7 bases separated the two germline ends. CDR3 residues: CASSSGDYNEQFF. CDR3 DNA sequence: TGTGCCAGCAGCTCGGGGGACTACAATGAGCAGTTCTTC.

DNA of the CDR3: TGTGCCTGGAGTGTCGCTGCGGGTGTGGATGAGCAGTTCTTC. Its protein is CAWSVAAGVDEQFF. V gene TRBV30 combines with J gene TRBJ2-1, with D maybe TRBD2 (5 bases). This CDR3 has 14 residues. Trimming pared 0 bases from V and 8 bases from J, leaving 14 bases between. The germline V gene encodes CDR1 GTSNPN and CDR2 SVGIG (reference sequence).

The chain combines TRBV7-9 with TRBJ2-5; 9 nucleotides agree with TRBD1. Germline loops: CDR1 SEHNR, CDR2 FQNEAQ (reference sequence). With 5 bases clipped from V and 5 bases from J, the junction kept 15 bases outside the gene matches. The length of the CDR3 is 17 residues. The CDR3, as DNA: TGTGCCAGCAGCAAATCTCCGGGGACAGGGTCGAGGGAGACCCAGTACTTC. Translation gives CASSKSPGTGSRETQYF. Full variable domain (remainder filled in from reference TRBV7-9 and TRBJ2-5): DTGVSQNPRHKITKRGQNVTFRCDPISEHNRLYWYRQTLGQGPEFLTYFQNEAQLEKSRLLSDRFSAERPKGSFSTLEIQRTEQGDSAMYLCASSKSPGTGSRETQYFGPGTRLLVL.

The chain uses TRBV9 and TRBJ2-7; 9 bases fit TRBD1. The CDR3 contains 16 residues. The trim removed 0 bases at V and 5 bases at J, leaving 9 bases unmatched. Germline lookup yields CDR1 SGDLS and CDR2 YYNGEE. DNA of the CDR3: TGTGCCAGCAGCGTAGCTACAGGGGGACAGGGACACGAGCAGTACTTC. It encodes CASSVATGGQGHEQYF.

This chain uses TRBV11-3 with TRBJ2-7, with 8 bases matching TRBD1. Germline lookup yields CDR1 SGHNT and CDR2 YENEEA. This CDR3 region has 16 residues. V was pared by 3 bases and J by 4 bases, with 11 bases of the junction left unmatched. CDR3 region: CASSFGSGTGEYEQYF. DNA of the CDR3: TGTGCCAGCAGCTTTGGGTCCGGGACAGGAGAATACGAGCAGTACTTC.

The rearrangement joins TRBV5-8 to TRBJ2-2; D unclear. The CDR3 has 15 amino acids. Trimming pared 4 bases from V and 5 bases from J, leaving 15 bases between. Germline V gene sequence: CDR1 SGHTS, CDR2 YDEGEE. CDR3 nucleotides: TGTGCCAGCAGCAAAGTGAGAATACGGACCGGGGAGCTGTTTTTT. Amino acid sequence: CASSKVRIRTGELFF.

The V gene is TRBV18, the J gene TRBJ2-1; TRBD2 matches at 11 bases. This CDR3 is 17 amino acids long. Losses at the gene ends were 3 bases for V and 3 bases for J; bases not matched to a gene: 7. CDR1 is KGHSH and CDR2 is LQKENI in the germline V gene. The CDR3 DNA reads TGTGCCAGCTCACCCCTAGCGGGAGGAAATATCTACAATGAGCAGTTCTTC. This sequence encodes CASSPLAGGNIYNEQFF.

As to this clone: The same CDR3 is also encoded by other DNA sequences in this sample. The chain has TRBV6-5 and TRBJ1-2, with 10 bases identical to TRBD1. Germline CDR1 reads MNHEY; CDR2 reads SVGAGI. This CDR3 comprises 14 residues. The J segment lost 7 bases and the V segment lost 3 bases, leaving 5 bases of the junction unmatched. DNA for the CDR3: TGTGCCAGCAGTTATACCGGACAGGGGGTTGGCTACACCTTC. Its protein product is CASSYTGQGVGYTF.

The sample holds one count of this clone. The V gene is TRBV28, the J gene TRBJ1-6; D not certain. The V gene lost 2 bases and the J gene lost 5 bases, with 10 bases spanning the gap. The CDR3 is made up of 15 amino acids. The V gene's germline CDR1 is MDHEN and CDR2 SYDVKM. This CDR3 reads CASSLPGGNNSPLHF. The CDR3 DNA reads TGTGCCAGCAGTTTACCCGGAGGGAATAATTCACCCCTCCACTTT.

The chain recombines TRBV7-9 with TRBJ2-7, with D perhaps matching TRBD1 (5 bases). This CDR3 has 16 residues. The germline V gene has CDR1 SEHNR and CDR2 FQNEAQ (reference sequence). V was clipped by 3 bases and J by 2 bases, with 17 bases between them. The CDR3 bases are TGTGCCAGCAGCTTTTATCGCAGGGCGTCCCCCTACGAGCAGTACTTC. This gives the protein CASSFYRRASPYEQYF.

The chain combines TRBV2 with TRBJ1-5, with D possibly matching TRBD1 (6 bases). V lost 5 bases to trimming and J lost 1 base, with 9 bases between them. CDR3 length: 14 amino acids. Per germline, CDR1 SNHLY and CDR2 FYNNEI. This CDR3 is CASSWTESNQPQHF. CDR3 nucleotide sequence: TGTGCCAGCAGTTGGACAGAGAGCAATCAGCCCCAGCATTTT.

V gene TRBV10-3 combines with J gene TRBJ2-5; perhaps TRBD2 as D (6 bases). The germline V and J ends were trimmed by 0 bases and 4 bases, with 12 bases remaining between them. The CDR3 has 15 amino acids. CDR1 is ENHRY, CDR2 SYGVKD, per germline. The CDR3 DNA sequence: TGTGCCATCAGTGAGTCGTCGGAGGGAGGAGAGACCCAGTACTTC. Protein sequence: CAISESSEGGETQYF.

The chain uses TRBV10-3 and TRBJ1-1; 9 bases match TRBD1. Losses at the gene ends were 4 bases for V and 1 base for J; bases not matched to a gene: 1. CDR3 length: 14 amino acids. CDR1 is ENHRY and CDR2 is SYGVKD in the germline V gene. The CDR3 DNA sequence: TGTGCCATCAGTGCACAGGGGGCGAACACTGAAGCTTTCTTT. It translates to CAISAQGANTEAFF.

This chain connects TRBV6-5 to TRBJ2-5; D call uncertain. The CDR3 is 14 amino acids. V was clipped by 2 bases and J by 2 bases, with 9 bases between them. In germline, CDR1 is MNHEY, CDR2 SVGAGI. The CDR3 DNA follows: TGTGCCAGCAGTTACGGCGGTTATCAAGAGACCCAGTACTTC. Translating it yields CASSYGGYQETQYF.